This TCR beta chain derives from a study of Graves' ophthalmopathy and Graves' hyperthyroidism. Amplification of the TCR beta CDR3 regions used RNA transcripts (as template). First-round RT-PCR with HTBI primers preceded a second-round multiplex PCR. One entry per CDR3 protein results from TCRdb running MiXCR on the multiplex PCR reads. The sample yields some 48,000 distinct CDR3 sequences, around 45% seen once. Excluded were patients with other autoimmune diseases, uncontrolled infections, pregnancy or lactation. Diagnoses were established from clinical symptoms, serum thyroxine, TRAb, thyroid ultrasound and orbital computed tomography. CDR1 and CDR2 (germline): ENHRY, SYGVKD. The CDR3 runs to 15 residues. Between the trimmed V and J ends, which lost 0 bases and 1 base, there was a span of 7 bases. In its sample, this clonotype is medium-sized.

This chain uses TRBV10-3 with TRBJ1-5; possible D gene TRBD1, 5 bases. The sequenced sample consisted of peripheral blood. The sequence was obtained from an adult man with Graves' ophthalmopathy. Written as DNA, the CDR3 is TGTGCCATCAGTGAGTCGGGGGGAAGCAATCAGCCCCAGCATTTT. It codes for CAISESGGSNQPQHF.